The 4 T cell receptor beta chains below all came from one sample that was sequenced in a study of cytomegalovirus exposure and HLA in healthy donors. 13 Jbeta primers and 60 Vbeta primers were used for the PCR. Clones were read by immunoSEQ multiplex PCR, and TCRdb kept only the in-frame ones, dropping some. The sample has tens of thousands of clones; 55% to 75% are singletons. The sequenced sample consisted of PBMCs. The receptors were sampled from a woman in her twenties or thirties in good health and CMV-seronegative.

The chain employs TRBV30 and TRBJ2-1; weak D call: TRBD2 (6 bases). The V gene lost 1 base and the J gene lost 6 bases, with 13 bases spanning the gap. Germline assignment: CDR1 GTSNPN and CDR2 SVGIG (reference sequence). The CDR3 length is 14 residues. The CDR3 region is CAWSGLGVFNEQFF. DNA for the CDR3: TGTGCCTGGAGTGGACTAGGGGTTTTCAATGAGCAGTTCTTC.

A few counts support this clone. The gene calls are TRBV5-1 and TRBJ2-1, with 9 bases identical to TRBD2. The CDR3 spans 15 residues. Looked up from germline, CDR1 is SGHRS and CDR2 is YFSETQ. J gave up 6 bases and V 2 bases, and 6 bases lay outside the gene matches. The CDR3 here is CASSLSLAGLNEQFF. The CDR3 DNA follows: TGCGCCAGCAGCTTAAGCCTAGCGGGACTCAATGAGCAGTTCTTC.

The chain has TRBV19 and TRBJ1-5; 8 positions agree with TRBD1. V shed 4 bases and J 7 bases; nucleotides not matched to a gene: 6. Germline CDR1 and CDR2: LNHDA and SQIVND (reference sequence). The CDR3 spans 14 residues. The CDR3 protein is CASSTQGGWQPQHF. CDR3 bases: TGTGCCAGTAGTACACAGGGGGGGTGGCAGCCCCAGCATTTT. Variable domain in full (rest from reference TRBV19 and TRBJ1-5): DGGITQSPKYLFRKEGQNVTLSCEQNLNHDAMYWYRQDPGQGLRLIYYSQIVNDFQKGDIAEGYSVSREKKESFPLTVTSAQKNPTAFYLCASSTQGGWQPQHFGDGTRLSIL.

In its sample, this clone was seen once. The CDR3 DNA follows: TGTGCCAGCAGTGAGGCCGGGGTCAATGAAAAACTGTTTTTT. Amino acid sequence: CASSEAGVNEKLFF. The V call is TRBV2, the J call TRBJ1-4, with D uncertain. Trimming took off 3 bases at V and 5 bases at J, with 10 bases between the two ends. The CDR3 covers 14 residues. In germline, CDR1 is SNHLY, CDR2 FYNNEI.